This is a list of T cell receptor beta chains from one sample in a study of T cell responses to AZD1222 COVID-19 vaccine. Clones were sequenced by immunoSEQ multiplex PCR, and TCRdb holds only the in-frame ones, with some missing. Among under 150,000 clones listed, roughly 92% were seen once. This specimen was peripheral blood, taken 28 days after the second AZD1222 dose. The receptors were gathered from an adult who received the AZD1222 COVID-19 vaccine. CDR3s include the opening cysteine and the closing phenylalanine or tryptophan.

j_call,cdr3_length,v_call,cdr3_aa
TRBJ1-5,15,TRBV6-5,CASSYSKGFGQPQHF
TRBJ1-1,15,TRBV4-3,CASSTRVKVDTEAFF
TRBJ1-1,15,TRBV25-1,CASNDRGLGNTEAFF
TRBJ1-4,12,TRBV29-1,CSVGRVEEKLFF
TRBJ2-1,11,TRBV6-5,CASRTYNEQFF
TRBJ2-2,13,TRBV6-2/TRBV6-3,CASSSRNTGELFF
TRBJ1-1,14,TRBV7-2,CASSFTGGDTEAFF
TRBJ2-5,13,TRBV12-3/TRBV12-4,CASSLGQRETQYF
TRBJ2-5,14,TRBV13,CASSLGTAQETQYF
TRBJ1-1,13,TRBV5-1,CASKVQGRTEAFF
TRBJ2-1,15,TRBV28,CASSTVRRSYNEQFF
TRBJ2-2,13,TRBV3-1/TRBV3-2,CASSQLDTGELFF
TRBJ1-1,13,TRBV11-3,CASSPRQNTEAFF
TRBJ1-1,14,TRBV27,CASSSQGSNTEAFF
TRBJ2-7,13,TRBV12-3/TRBV12-4,CASSLNRDDEQYF
TRBJ1-5,13,TRBV19,CASSSAPRQPQHF
TRBJ2-7,13,TRBV27,CASNGQGLGEQYF
TRBJ1-1,13,TRBV9,CASSVGENTEAFF
TRBJ1-3,16,TRBV7-2,CASTEGAGNSGNTIYF
TRBJ1-2,13,TRBV24-1,CATSDSTHYGYTF
TRBJ2-6,15,TRBV27,CASWDRHSGANVLTF
TRBJ2-1,13,TRBV28,CASRGGSGYEQFF
TRBJ2-6,17,TRBV28,CASSFSGGVSGANVLTF
TRBJ2-7,14,TRBV9,CASTVTSLWSEQYF
TRBJ2-2,16,TRBV4-2,CASSQERDWNTGELFF
TRBJ1-3,15,TRBV25-1,CASSDAGGRRNTIYF
TRBJ2-2,16,TRBV7-9,CASSLRRPQDTGELFF
TRBJ1-2,15,TRBV7-9,CASSLVTGSNYGYTF
TRBJ2-3,19,TRBV15,CATSRVWGLQTASTDTQYF
TRBJ2-6,13,TRBV24-1,CATSGGAPNVLTF
TRBJ2-3,15,TRBV6-4,CASKSLAGDTDTQYF
TRBJ1-4,14,TRBV27,CATSSRGRGEKLFF
TRBJ2-7,14,TRBV24-1,CATSDPGQGGEQYF
TRBJ2-5,14,TRBV18,CASSPLASGETQYF
TRBJ1-2,14,TRBV19,CATSVWTRGGGYTF
TRBJ2-2,15,TRBV11-3,CASSLGRGRTGELFF
TRBJ2-3,15,TRBV30,CAWSAMGTSTDTQYF
TRBJ1-2,11,TRBV12-3/TRBV12-4,CASSLGYGYTF